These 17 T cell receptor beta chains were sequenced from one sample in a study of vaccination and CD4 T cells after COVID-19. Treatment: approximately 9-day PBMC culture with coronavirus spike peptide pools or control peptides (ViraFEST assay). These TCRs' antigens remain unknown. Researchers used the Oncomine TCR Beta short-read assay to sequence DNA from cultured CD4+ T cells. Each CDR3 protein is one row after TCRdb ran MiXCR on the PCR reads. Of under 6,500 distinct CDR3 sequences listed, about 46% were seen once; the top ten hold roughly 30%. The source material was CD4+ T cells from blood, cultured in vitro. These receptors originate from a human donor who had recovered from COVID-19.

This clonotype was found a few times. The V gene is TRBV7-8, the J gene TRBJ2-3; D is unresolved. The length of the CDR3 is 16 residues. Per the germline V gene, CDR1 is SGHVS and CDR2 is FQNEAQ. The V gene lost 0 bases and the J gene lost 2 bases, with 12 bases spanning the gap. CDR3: CASSLAPLVVTDTQYF. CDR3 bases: TGTGCCAGCAGCTTAGCGCCCCTAGTAGTCACAGATACGCAGTATTTT.

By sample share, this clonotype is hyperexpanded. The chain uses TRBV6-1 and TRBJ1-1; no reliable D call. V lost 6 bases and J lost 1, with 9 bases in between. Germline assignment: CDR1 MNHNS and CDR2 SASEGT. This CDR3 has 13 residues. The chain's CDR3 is CASSVTRNTEAFF. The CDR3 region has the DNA TGTGCCAGCAGCGTAACACGGAACACTGAAGCTTTCTTT.

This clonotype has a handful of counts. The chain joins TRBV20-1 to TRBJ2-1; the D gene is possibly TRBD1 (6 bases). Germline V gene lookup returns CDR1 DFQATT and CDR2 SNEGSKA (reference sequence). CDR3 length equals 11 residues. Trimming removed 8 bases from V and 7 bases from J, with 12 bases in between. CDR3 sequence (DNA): TGCAGTTGGGACAACCAGAATGAGCAGTTCTTC. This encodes CSWDNQNEQFF.

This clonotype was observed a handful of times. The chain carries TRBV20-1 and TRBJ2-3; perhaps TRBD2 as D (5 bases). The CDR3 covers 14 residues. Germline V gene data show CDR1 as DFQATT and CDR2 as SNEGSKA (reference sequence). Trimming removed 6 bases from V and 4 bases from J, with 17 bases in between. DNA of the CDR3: TGCAGTGCCGCGGACTTACGGACCGCAGATACGCAGTATTTT. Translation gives CSAADLRTADTQYF.

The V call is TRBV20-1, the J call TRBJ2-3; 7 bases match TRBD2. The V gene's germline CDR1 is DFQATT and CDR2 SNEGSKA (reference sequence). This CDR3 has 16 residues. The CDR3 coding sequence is TGCAGCAAAACCACCGGGGGGATGGGAGGCACAGATACGCAGTATTTT. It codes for CSKTTGGMGGTDTQYF.

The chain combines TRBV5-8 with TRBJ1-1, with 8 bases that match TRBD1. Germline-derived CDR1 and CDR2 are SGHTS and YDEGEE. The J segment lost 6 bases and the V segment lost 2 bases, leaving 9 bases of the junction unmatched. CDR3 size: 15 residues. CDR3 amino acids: CASSLTRTGRAEAFF. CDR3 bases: TGTGCCAGCAGCTTAACGCGGACAGGGCGCGCTGAAGCTTTCTTT.

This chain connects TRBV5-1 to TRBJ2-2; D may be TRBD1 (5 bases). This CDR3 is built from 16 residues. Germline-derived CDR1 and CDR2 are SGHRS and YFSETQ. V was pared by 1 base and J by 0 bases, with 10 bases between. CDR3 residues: CASSLSPTANTGELFF. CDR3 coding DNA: TGCGCCAGCAGCTTGTCCCCGACAGCGAACACCGGGGAGCTGTTTTTT.

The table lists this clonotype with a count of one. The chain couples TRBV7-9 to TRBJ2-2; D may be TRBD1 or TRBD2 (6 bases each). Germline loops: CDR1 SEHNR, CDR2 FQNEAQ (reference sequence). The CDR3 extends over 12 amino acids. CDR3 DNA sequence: TGTGTCTCCGGAAGGGGGGCCGGGGAGCTGTTTTTT. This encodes CVSGRGAGELFF.

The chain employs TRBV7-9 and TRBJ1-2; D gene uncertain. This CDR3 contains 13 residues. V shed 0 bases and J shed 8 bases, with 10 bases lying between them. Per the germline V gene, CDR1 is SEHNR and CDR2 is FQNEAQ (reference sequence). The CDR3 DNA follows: TGTGCCAGCAGCTTAGCCGGACTGGCCGGCTACACCTTC. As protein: CASSLAGLAGYTF.

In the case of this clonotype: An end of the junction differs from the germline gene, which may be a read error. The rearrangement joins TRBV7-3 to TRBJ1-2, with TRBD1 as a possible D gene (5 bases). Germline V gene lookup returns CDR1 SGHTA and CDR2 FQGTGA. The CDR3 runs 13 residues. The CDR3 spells CASSLVGGDGYAF. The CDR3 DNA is TGTGCCAGCAGCTTGGTAGGAGGGGATGGCTACGCCTTC.

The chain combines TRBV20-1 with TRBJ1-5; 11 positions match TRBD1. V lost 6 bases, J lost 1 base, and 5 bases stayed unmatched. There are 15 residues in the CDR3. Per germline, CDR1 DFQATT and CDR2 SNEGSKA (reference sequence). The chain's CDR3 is CSARDRGESNQPQHF. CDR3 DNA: TGCAGTGCCCGGGACAGGGGGGAGAGCAATCAGCCCCAGCATTTT.

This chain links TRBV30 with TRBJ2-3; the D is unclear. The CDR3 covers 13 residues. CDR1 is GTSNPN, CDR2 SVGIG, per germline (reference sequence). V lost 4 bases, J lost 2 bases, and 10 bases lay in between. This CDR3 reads CAWNVGNTDTQYF. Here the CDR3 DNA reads TGTGCCTGGAATGTCGGAAACACAGATACGCAGTATTTT.

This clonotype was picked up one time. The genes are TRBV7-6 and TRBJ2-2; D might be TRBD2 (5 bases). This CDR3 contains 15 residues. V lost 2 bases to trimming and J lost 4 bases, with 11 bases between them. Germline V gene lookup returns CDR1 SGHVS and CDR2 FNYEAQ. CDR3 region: CASSLRVGGTGELFF. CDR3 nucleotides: TGTGCCAGCAGCTTAAGGGTTGGAGGCACCGGGGAGCTGTTTTTT.

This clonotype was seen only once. CDR3 amino acids: CSARRTGNTEAFF. The CDR3 nucleotides read TGCAGTGCTAGAAGGACAGGGAACACTGAAGCTTTCTTT. The chain joins TRBV20-1 to TRBJ1-1, with 7 bases that match TRBD1. Per the germline V gene, CDR1 is DFQATT and CDR2 is SNEGSKA (reference sequence). CDR3 length equals 13 residues. V was clipped by 2 bases and J by 1 base; unmatched bases: 1.

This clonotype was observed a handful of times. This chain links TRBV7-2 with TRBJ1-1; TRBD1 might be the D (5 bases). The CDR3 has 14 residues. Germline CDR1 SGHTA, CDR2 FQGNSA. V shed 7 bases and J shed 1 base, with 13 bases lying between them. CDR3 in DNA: TGTGCCAGCACCTTTCTGGGACCGAACACTGAAGCTTTCTTT. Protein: CASTFLGPNTEAFF.

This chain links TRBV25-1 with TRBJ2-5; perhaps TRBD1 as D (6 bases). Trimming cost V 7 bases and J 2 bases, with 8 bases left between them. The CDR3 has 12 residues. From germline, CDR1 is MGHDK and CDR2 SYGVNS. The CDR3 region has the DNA TGTGCCAGCACGAGGGGGCAAGAGACCCAGTACTTC. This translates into CASTRGQETQYF.

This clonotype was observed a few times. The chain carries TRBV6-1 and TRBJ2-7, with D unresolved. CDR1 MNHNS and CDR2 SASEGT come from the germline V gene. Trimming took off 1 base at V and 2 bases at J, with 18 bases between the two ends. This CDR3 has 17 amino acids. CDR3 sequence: CASSEVGSLSLTYEQYF. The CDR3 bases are TGTGCCAGCAGTGAAGTAGGTTCCTTATCGCTAACCTACGAGCAGTACTTC.